This T cell receptor (delta chain) was profiled in a study of Vδ1+ human thymocytes. Whole-study findings and limits: In the thymus, TRG and TRD repertoires looked highly polyclonal with Gaussian CDR3 lengths. Unlike peripheral blood Vdelta1+ controls, thymic delta-chain sequences included 20% to 25% Vdelta2 and few Vdelta3.

J was trimmed by 7 bases and V by 7 bases; bases with no gene match: 17. Germline V lookup: CDR1 GEAIGNYY, CDR2 EKD. The length of the CDR3 is 15 residues. A remark on this clone: The antigen remains unidentified. This may come from a read error, since a much larger clone is one base off. Different DNA sequences within this sample yield the same CDR3.

Extracted RNA was reverse transcribed into cDNA. CDR3 amplicons came from multiplex PCR with pooled V-gene forward and constant-region reverse primers. TCRdb made new clone calls on the multiplex PCR reads using CATT. The table shows about 25,000 delta-chain clones, with roughly 6.7% occurring only once. This clonotype originated in a girl less than two years old who had congenital heart surgery. The source material was Vdelta1+ gamma-delta thymocytes from the thymus. Subset given: FACS-sorted CD3+ TCRalphabeta- TCRVdelta1+ TCRVdelta2- thymocytes. This chain joins TRDV2 and TRDJ1; 7 bases match TRDD3. CDR3 loop: CACSPSWGLEVKLIF. The DNA of the CDR3 is TGTGCCTGCTCGCCGTCCTGGGGGCTAGAGGTTAAACTCATCTTT.